This T cell receptor (beta chain) was observed in a study of T cells in Graves' hyperthyroidism and ophthalmopathy (dated by TCRdb to the late 2010s). For the study in its entirety: Peripheral blood was sampled at the time of initial diagnosis, prior to any treatment. To identify distinguishing TCR V-J signatures, a discovery cohort of about 100 patients was used, comprising 43 with Graves' ophthalmopathy and 57 with stable Graves' hyperthyroidism. Whether ophthalmopathy could be predicted prospectively was tested in an independent validation cohort made up of fewer than 20 hyperthyroidism patients plus 17 patients who later progressed to ophthalmopathy. For training and testing, the 100 or so patients in the discovery cohort were randomly divided in a 7:3 ratio. In more than 5 Graves' hyperthyroidism patients, the study also compared T-cell repertoires from thyroid tissue with T-cell repertoires from blood. Once sampling was done, hyperthyroidism patients were given methimazole at a starting dose of 30 mg daily, whereas ophthalmopathy patients were given high-dose intravenous methylprednisolone. According to the paper, TCR Vbeta CDR3 sequencing was carried out on 120 to 150 peripheral blood samples, which came from fewer than 50 ophthalmopathy, around 75 hyperthyroidism and about 17 progressor patients.

Trimming takes 7 bases from V and 6 bases from J, and the germline ends sit 10 bases apart. As encoded in the germline V gene (reference sequence), CDR1 is MNHNY while CDR2 is SVGAGI. Counted from cysteine to phenylalanine, this CDR3 has 11 amino acids. Just the 33-base CDR3 DNA is kept, in frame starting at base 1. The TCR beta CDR3 regions were amplified from the RNA transcripts. The TCR CDR3 was subjected to a first round of RT-PCR using the HTBI primer set and the Qiagen OneStep RT-PCR kit. Libraries were constructed in a second round of multiplex PCR, after which size selection and purification were performed. Sequencing of the libraries was done on an Illumina HiSeq2000 using paired-end 100 bp reads. Per the authors' processing: SOAPnuke was used to process the raw data, removing reads that contained adapters or uncalled bases, had a mean Phred below 15, or lacked an exact match to the constant primer or identifier. COPE v1.2.5 was used to merge the high-quality paired reads, and each unique nucleotide sequence was defined as a clonotype. Clonotypes were aligned to IMGT TRBV, TRBD and TRBJ reference segments using MiTCR v1.1. Analysis was restricted to V-J combinations with a frequency above 0.0001, which covered 99.2% of repertoires. A TCS score was defined as the ratio between F50 (clonal expansion) and ExV (chaos), using BLOSUM62-based TCRdist between CDR3 peptides within each V-J. Welch's t-statistics and random forest reduced around 520 V-J features to 13, which were used in a naive Bayes classifier (R e1071). The Morisita-Horn index was used to measure how similar the thyroid and blood repertoires were. TCRdb trimmed the raw reads at Q25, called clones with MiXCR and kept productive beta chains. Each CDR3 protein appears once, grouped with its most common genes and DNA. TCRdb's processing, not the authors', yielded these V and J calls. The sample contains around 720,000 distinct CDR3 sequences, approximately 40% of them found a single time. In total, the top ten clones hold less than 35% of the sample.

As regards this clonotype: What antigen it recognizes has not been identified. Nothing much larger sits one base from this clone, and base qualities are not available.

What the work shows at the level of the full study, not this receptor alone: Blood samples also contained most of the expanded thyroid clonotypes (frequency above 0.001), which suggests that blood repertoires may reflect thyroid immune responses. In cross-validation, a model built on a 13 V-J signature told ophthalmopathy apart from stable hyperthyroidism with 85% to 90% sensitivity and around 81% specificity, and in testing the same model reached 80%/75%. No statistical method was used to set the sample size in advance, and investigators knew the group allocation. In validation, progression to ophthalmopathy was predicted by the model with nearly 71% sensitivity and about 72% specificity, a median of 6.5 months before onset.

A patient counted as having stable Graves' hyperthyroidism if no progression to ophthalmopathy occurred over 18 months of follow-up. Hyperthyroidism patients were aged 18 to 65 years and newly diagnosed, with disease duration of less than 2 months. Any patient with an uncontrolled infection, another autoimmune disease, pregnancy or lactation was excluded. Diagnoses relied on clinical symptoms, serum thyroxine and TRAb, thyroid ultrasound and orbital computed tomography. PBMCs were isolated from about 9.2 ml of fresh peripheral blood by Ficoll-Paque density gradient centrifugation. Total RNA was extracted using Trizol reagent, and RNA quality was assessed on an Agilent 2100 Bioanalyzer.

Sequenced input: blood. The V and J segments used are TRBV6-6 and TRBJ2-7, with the identity of the D gene unclear. This clonotype was sampled from a woman aged 40 to 55 with Graves' hyperthyroidism. The sequenced DNA is TGTGCCAGCACCATCCCCGGCGAGCAGTACTTC. Its translation reads: CASTIPGEQYF.